Below, 10 T cell receptor beta chains from the same sample are listed, as sequenced in a study of CD8 T cells in Susac syndrome. Through CD27 and CD45RA staining, memory subsets were defined for TEMRA sorting. RNA in amounts of about 0.5 to 1 ug was reverse transcribed with random hexamers. TCRdb reanalysed the immunoSEQ multiplex PCR reads using MiXCR and keeps one entry per CDR3 protein. The table records around 1,700 distinct CDR3 sequences, 64% of them present only once. Sequencing was carried out using CD8+ TEMRA cells from PBMCs. Subset denoted: FACS-sorted terminally differentiated effector memory CD8+ T cells re-expressing CD45RA (CD8+ TEMRA). These receptors all come from a human donor with Susac syndrome.

The rearrangement uses TRBV11-2 and TRBJ1-4, with D tentatively TRBD1 (5 bases). CDR1 and CDR2 (germline): SGHAT, FQNNGV. V lost 4 bases and J 5 bases, leaving 11 bases between the germline ends. The CDR3 contains 14 residues. CDR3 DNA: TGTGCCAGCAGCTACAGGTCTTCCAATGAAAAACTGTTTTTT. This gives the protein CASSYRSSNEKLFF.

This clonotype was recorded a few times. CDR3 loop: CASSLGGSPYEQYF. In DNA, the CDR3 is TGTGCCAGCAGTTTGGGGGGCAGTCCCTACGAGCAGTACTTC. The V and J genes are TRBV27 and TRBJ2-7; D tentatively reads TRBD1 or TRBD2 (6 bases each). The CDR3 spans 14 residues. Germline CDR1 is MNHEY and CDR2 is SMNVEV (reference sequence). V gave up 3 bases and J gave up 2 bases, with 11 bases separating them.

The J gene is TRBJ2-1, the V gene TRBV27; 12 bases match TRBD2. The CDR3 contains 14 residues. Germline CDR1 MNHEY, CDR2 SMNVEV (reference sequence). V was clipped by 6 bases and J by 3 bases; unmatched bases: 0. CDR3 nucleotides: TGTGCCAGCAGGACTAGCGGGGGCTACAATGAGCAGTTCTTC. Translating gives CASRTSGGYNEQFF.

As to this clonotype: A much more abundant neighbour one base away suggests this may be a read error. The chain recombines TRBV4-3 with TRBJ2-1; D unresolved. The CDR3 is 15 amino acids. CDR1 LGHNA and CDR2 YSLEER come from the germline V gene. V was clipped by 0 bases and J by 6 bases, with 12 bases between them. This CDR3 is CASSQEASNLNEQFF. The CDR3 DNA follows: TGCGCCAGCAGCCAAGAGGCTTCTAACCTCAATGAGCAGTTCTTC.

V usage is TRBV9 and J usage is TRBJ2-7, with D possibly being TRBD1 (7 bases). V lost 0 bases to trimming and J lost 7 bases, with 17 bases between them. The CDR3 runs to 15 residues. CDR1 is SGDLS, CDR2 YYNGEE, per germline. The CDR3 bases are TGTGCCAGCAGCGTAGATCAGGGGGGACATCGGGAGCAGTACTTC. This gives the protein CASSVDQGGHREQYF.

The chain couples TRBV27 to TRBJ1-5; 7 bases map to TRBD1. V trimming: 8 bases; J trimming: 6 bases; junction bases outside the gene matches: 10. CDR3 size: 14 residues. Looked up from germline, CDR1 is MNHEY and CDR2 is SMNVEV (reference sequence). CDR3: CASSGDSSSQPQHF. The CDR3 nucleotides are TGTGCCAGCTCCGGGGACAGCTCATCTCAGCCCCAGCATTTT.

The chain joins TRBV20-1 to TRBJ1-5; no firm D call. The CDR3 length is 16 residues. CDR1 DFQATT and CDR2 SNEGSKA come from the germline V gene (reference sequence). The ends were cut back, 1 base at V and 4 bases at J, with 17 bases in the middle. The CDR3 DNA is TGCAGTGCTAGAGGCCTCCGGACGATCGCTAATCAGCCCCAGCATTTT. Amino acid sequence: CSARGLRTIANQPQHF.

V is TRBV9 and J is TRBJ2-3; TRBD2 matches 10 bases. This CDR3 has 17 residues. Trimming took 2 bases from V and 3 from J; bases not matched to a gene: 9. CDR1 SGDLS and CDR2 YYNGEE come from the germline V gene. The CDR3 reads CASSVPSLAGITDTQYF. For the CDR3, the DNA is TGTGCCAGCAGCGTTCCTTCACTAGCGGGGATTACAGATACGCAGTATTTT.

This clonotype has a single count. The chain combines TRBV7-9 with TRBJ2-5, with 7 bases identical to TRBD1. The germline gives CDR1 SEHNR, CDR2 FQNEAQ (reference sequence). This CDR3 is 14 amino acids long. Unmatched junction bases numbered 8, after V lost 10 bases and J lost 0 bases. CDR3 region: CAIPLGTDQETQYF. As DNA, the CDR3 is TGTGCCATCCCCCTAGGGACAGACCAAGAGACCCAGTACTTC.

Points on this clonotype: Being one base from a much bigger clone, this may be a read error. The rearrangement links TRBV11-2 to TRBJ2-5; 9 bases align to TRBD1. The V gene end was trimmed by 5 bases and the J gene end by 4 bases; junction bases not matched to a gene: 8. CDR1 SGHAT and CDR2 FQNNGV come from the germline V gene. The CDR3 is 15 amino acids. This CDR3 reads CASSPRDREGETQYF. CDR3 bases: TGTGCCAGCAGCCCCCGGGACAGGGAGGGAGAGACCCAGTACTTC.